This entry lists 18 T cell receptor beta chains sequenced from one sample in a study of shared clonotypes between healthy human individuals. Using immunoSEQ multiplex PCR, the repertoire was profiled, and TCRdb retains in-frame clones only, with some absent. There are 750,000 to 1,000,000 clones in the sample; about 92% occur only once, and around 24% lies in the top ten. Naive CD8 cells lacked CD45RO, underwent positive selection for CCR7 and left out terminally differentiated effector memory CD45RA+ cells. The sequenced sample consisted of naive CD8+ T cells sorted from blood. These receptor sequences come from a man younger than 40 in good health.

The V and J genes are TRBV30 and TRBJ2-7; maybe TRBD1 (6 bases). Trimming took off 4 bases at V and 4 bases at J, with 26 bases between the two ends. The length of the CDR3 is 17 residues. Germline CDR1 and CDR2: GTSNPN and SVGIG (reference sequence). CDR3 in amino acids: CAWNHLSVGDTRYEQYF. CDR3 nucleotides: TGTGCCTGGAACCACCTGAGTGTTGGGGACACCAGATACGAGCAGTACTTC.

V usage is TRBV18 and J usage is TRBJ2-3, with D hard to call. Trimming stripped 4 bases from V and 0 bases from J, with 20 bases between. The CDR3 has 18 amino acids. CDR1 is KGHSH and CDR2 is LQKENI in the germline V gene. DNA for the CDR3: TGTGCCAGCTCACGGGCTCTCAGCGCCATGAGTAGCACAGATACGCAGTATTTT. This sequence encodes CASSRALSAMSSTDTQYF.

Remarks on this clone: Within the sample, other DNA sequences also encode this same CDR3. V is TRBV29-1 and J is TRBJ2-1; 11 nucleotides match TRBD2. CDR1 is SQVTM, CDR2 ANQGSEA, per germline. V gave up 5 bases and J gave up 4 bases; unmatched junction bases: 4. The CDR3 spans 14 residues. In DNA form, the CDR3 reads TGCAGCGTTTCCGGGACTAGCGGTTACAATGAGCAGTTCTTC. Translated, it gives CSVSGTSGYNEQFF.

This clone was recorded only once. The chain has TRBV11-3 and TRBJ2-1, with D perhaps TRBD1 (5 bases). This CDR3 has 14 residues. V lost 2 bases and J lost 5, with 10 bases in between. Germline-derived CDR1 and CDR2 are SGHNT and YENEEA. For the CDR3, the DNA is TGTGCCAGCAGCTTAAGGGGCGGTAACAATGAGCAGTTCTTC. It is translated as CASSLRGGNNEQFF. Full variable domain (missing parts from reference TRBV11-3 and TRBJ2-1): EAGVVQSPRYKIIEKKQPVAFWCNPISGHNTLYWYLQNLGQGPELLIRYENEEAVDDSQLPKDRFSAERLKGVDSTLKIQPAELGDSAVYLCASSLRGGNNEQFFGPGTRLTVL.

The DNA for the CDR3 is TGTGCCAGCAGCCCACCACAGCCCTACGAGCAGTACTTC. Translated, it gives CASSPPQPYEQYF. The genes are TRBV7-9 and TRBJ2-7; D is unresolved. This CDR3 has 13 residues. Trimming removed 5 bases from V and 2 bases from J, with 10 bases in between. The germline CDR1 and CDR2 sequences are SEHNR and FQNEAQ (reference sequence).

The rearrangement joins TRBV5-4 to TRBJ2-7; a possible D gene is TRBD1 (6 bases). Between the trimmed V and J ends, which lost 4 bases and 1 base, there was a span of 15 bases. Per the germline V gene, CDR1 is SGHNT and CDR2 is YYREEE (reference sequence). The CDR3 consists of 15 residues. The CDR3 region is CASSLHLQGSYEQYF. CDR3 DNA sequence: TGTGCCAGCAGCCTCCACCTACAGGGTTCCTACGAGCAGTACTTC.

This rearrangement joins TRBV10-2 to TRBJ1-5; no clear D. Trimming took 2 bases from V and 2 from J, leaving 13 bases between them. This CDR3 has 16 residues. Germline V CDR1 and CDR2: WSHSY, SAAADI. The CDR3 loop is CASSEPNRVGNQPQHF. DNA of the CDR3: TGCGCCAGCAGTGAGCCGAATCGGGTAGGCAATCAGCCCCAGCATTTT.

Concerning this clone itself: The sample holds other DNA sequences that translate to the same CDR3. This sequence joins TRBV27 and TRBJ2-1; 14 positions match TRBD2. Germline CDR1 is MNHEY and CDR2 is SMNVEV (reference sequence). The CDR3 covers 17 residues. With 4 bases clipped from V and 0 bases from J, the junction kept 2 bases outside the gene matches. CDR3 residues: CASSSGLAGVSYNEQFF. The CDR3 DNA is TGTGCCAGCAGTTCGGGACTAGCGGGAGTCTCCTACAATGAGCAGTTCTTC.

The chain joins TRBV4-1 to TRBJ2-7; TRBD1 is a possible D gene (5 bases). The CDR3 runs 14 residues. With 0 bases removed from V and 2 bases from J, the gap between germline ends came to 8 bases. In germline, CDR1 is MGHRA, CDR2 YSYEKL. The CDR3 is CASSQEFRAYEQYF. The CDR3 DNA sequence: TGCGCCAGCAGCCAAGAGTTCAGGGCCTACGAGCAGTACTTC.

V usage is TRBV27 and J usage is TRBJ1-1; possible D gene TRBD1, 6 bases. Trimming stripped 4 bases from V and 3 bases from J, with 15 bases between. CDR3 length: 15 amino acids. CDR1 MNHEY and CDR2 SMNVEV come from the germline V gene (reference sequence). The CDR3 DNA is TGTGCCAGCAGTTCCTTACAGGGTATGGACACTGAAGCTTTCTTT. Protein sequence: CASSSLQGMDTEAFF.

This clone was observed once. The chain is built from TRBV5-4 and TRBJ2-1; D is unclear. The CDR3 totals 14 residues. V was trimmed by 6 bases and J by 7 bases, leaving 17 bases between them. In germline, CDR1 is SGHNT, CDR2 YYREEE (reference sequence). CDR3 in DNA: TGTGCCAGCACCATTTATCTAGTCGCGAATGAGCAGTTCTTC. This encodes CASTIYLVANEQFF.

Details on this clone: The same CDR3 arises from other DNA sequences in this sample as well. The chain carries TRBV27 and TRBJ1-1; D might be TRBD1 (5 bases). Trimming took 4 bases from V and 4 from J, leaving 10 bases between them. Germline assignment: CDR1 MNHEY and CDR2 SMNVEV (reference sequence). CDR3 length: 13 amino acids. The CDR3 spells CASSSGLGTEAFF. The CDR3 nucleotides are TGTGCCAGCAGTTCAGGGTTGGGCACTGAAGCTTTCTTT.

The rearrangement joins TRBV4-3 to TRBJ2-4, with TRBD1 matching 8 bases. This CDR3 has 17 amino acids. Germline CDR1 and CDR2: LGHNA and YSLEER. Unmatched junction bases numbered 10, after V lost 0 bases and J lost 6 bases. The CDR3 DNA reads TGCGCCAGCAGCCAAGACCACCTCGGGACAGGTGCAAACATTCAGTACTTC. Encoded protein: CASSQDHLGTGANIQYF.

This clone appeared a single time. The chain recombines TRBV7-9 with TRBJ2-7; 8 nucleotides align to TRBD2. This CDR3 comprises 15 residues. With 5 bases clipped from V and 2 bases from J, the junction kept 8 bases outside the gene matches. CDR1 is SEHNR, CDR2 FQNEAQ, per germline (reference sequence). The CDR3 DNA sequence: TGTGCCAGCAGCGAAGGAGCGGGAGATACCTACGAGCAGTACTTC. It is translated as CASSEGAGDTYEQYF.

V is TRBV7-9 and J is TRBJ2-1; 13 nucleotides align to TRBD2. Germline lookup yields CDR1 SEHNR and CDR2 FQNEAQ (reference sequence). This CDR3 spans 14 amino acids. V shed 6 bases, J shed 9 bases, and the junction held 5 bases outside the gene matches. DNA of the CDR3: TGTGCCAGCAGTCCTGGACTAGCGGGAGCTGAGCAGTTCTTC. Amino acids: CASSPGLAGAEQFF.

This chain connects TRBV30 to TRBJ1-5; D gene unclear. V was trimmed by 3 bases and J by 2 bases, leaving 8 bases between them. CDR3 length equals 13 residues. In germline, CDR1 is GTSNPN, CDR2 SVGIG (reference sequence). Here the CDR3 reads CAWSLQGNQPQHF. DNA for the CDR3: TGTGCCTGGAGCTTGCAGGGCAATCAGCCCCAGCATTTT.

The chain employs TRBV12-2 and TRBJ2-7; no DNA check was done on the table's D call, TRBD1. TRBV12-2 is labeled a pseudogene. The CDR3 totals 16 residues. The CDR3 DNA is TGTGCAAGTCGCTTAGCTAGGGACAGGCTTTGGAACGAGCAGTACTTC. Translated, it gives CASRLARDRLWNEQYF.

The rearrangement joins TRBV11-2 to TRBJ2-7, with D perhaps TRBD1 (5 bases). The CDR3 has 15 residues. Trimming shortened V by 0 bases and J by 2 bases, and 11 bases separated the two germline ends. Germline V lookup: CDR1 SGHAT, CDR2 FQNNGV. CDR3 sequence: CASSLDIGVAYEQYF. CDR3 bases: TGTGCCAGCAGCTTAGATATAGGGGTTGCCTACGAGCAGTACTTC.